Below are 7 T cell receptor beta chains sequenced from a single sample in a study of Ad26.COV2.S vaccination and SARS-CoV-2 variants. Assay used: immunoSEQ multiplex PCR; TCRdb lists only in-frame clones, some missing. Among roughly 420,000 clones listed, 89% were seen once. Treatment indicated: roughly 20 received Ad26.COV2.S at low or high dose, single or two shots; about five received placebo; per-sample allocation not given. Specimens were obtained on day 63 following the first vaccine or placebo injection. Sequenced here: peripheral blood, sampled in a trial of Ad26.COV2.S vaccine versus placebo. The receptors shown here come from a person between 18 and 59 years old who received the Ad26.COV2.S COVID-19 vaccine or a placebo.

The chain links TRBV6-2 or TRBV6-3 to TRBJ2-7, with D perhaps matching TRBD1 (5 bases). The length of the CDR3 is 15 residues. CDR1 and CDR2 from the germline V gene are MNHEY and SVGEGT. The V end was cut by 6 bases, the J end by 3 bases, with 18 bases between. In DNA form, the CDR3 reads TGTGCCAGCAGCCCTGGGGTTGTGCAGGGCTACGAGCAGTACGTC. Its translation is CASSPGVVQGYEQYV.

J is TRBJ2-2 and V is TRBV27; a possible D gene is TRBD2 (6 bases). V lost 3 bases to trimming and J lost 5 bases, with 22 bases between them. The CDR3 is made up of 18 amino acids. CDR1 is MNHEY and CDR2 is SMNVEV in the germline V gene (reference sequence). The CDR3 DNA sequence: TGTGCCAGCAGTTTCGTAGGGTGGCCGGGACTTATTACCGGGGAGCTGTTTTTT. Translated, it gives CASSFVGWPGLITGELFF.

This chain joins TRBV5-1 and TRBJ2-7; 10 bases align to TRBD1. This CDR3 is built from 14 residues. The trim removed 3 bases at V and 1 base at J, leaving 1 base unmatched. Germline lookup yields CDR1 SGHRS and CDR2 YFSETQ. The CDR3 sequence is CASSWTGGSYEQYF. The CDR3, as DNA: TGCGCCAGCAGCTGGACAGGGGGATCCTACGAGCAGTACTTC.

The CDR3 coding sequence is TGTGCCAGCGCCCCCCGGACAGGGGGCACAGATACGCAGTATTTT. Amino acid sequence: CASAPRTGGTDTQYF. The V gene is TRBV2, the J gene TRBJ2-3, with TRBD1 identical over 9 bases. The CDR3 has 15 residues. V dropped 8 bases and J dropped 1; count of bases not matched to a gene: 7. Germline V gene sequence: CDR1 SNHLY, CDR2 FYNNEI.

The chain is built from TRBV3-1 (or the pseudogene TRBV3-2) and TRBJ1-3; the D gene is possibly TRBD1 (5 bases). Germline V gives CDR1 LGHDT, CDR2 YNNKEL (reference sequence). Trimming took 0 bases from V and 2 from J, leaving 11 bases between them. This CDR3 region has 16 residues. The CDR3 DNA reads TGTGCCAGCAGCCAAGATTATCCAGGGACTGGAAACACCATATATTTT. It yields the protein CASSQDYPGTGNTIYF.

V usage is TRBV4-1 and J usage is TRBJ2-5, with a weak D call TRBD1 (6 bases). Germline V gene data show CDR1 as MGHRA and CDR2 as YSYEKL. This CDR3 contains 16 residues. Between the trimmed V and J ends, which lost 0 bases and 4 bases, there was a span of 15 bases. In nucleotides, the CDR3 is TGCGCCAGCAGCCAAGAAACAGGGTGGGTGGGAGAGACCCAGTACTTC. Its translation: CASSQETGWVGETQYF.

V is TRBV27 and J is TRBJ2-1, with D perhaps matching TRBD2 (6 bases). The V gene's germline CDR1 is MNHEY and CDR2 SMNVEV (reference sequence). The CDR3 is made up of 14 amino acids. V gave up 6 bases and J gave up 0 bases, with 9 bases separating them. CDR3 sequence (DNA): TGTGCCAGCAGAAGCGGGTCCTCCTACAATGAGCAGTTCTTC. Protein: CASRSGSSYNEQFF.